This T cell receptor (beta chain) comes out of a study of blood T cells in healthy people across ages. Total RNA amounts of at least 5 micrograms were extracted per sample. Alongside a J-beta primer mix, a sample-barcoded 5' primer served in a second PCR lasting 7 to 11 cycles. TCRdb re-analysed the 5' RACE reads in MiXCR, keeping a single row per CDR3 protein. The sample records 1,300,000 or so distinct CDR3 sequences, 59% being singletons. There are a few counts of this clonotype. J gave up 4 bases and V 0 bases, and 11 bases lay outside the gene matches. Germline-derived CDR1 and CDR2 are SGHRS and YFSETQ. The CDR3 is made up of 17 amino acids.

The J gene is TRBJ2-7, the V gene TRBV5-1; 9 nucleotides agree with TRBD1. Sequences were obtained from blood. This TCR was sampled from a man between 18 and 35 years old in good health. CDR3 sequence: CASSLAWEGTGRYEQYF. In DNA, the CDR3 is TGCGCCAGCAGCTTGGCTTGGGAGGGGACAGGGAGATACGAGCAGTACTTC.